This T cell receptor (beta chain) was observed in a study of siplizumab effects on memory and regulatory T cells. Between the trimmed V and J ends, which lost 6 bases and 5 bases, there was a span of 7 bases. The CDR3 is 11 amino acids. CDR1 and CDR2 (germline): SGHVS, FNYEAQ. This table comes from immunoSEQ multiplex PCR, and its TCRdb copy is limited to in-frame clones, with some not included. Here the sample spans some 110,000 clones, roughly 94% being singletons. General study points: Under siplizumab, an average around 66% of mappable alloreactive CD4+ clones were Treg-derived, compared with more than 25% in controls. Roughly 80-96% of proliferating clones (CD4+ or CD8+) could not be assigned a naive or memory phenotype.

Remarks on this clone: What it binds is not known.

The receptor's source is a human donor in good health. Sequencing was carried out using non-Treg CD4+ T cells sorted from blood. This rearrangement joins TRBV7-6 to TRBJ2-5, with TRBD1 as a possible D gene (6 bases). CDR3 region: CASRRGETQYF. The CDR3 DNA reads TGTGCCAGCAGAAGGGGGGAGACCCAGTACTTC.